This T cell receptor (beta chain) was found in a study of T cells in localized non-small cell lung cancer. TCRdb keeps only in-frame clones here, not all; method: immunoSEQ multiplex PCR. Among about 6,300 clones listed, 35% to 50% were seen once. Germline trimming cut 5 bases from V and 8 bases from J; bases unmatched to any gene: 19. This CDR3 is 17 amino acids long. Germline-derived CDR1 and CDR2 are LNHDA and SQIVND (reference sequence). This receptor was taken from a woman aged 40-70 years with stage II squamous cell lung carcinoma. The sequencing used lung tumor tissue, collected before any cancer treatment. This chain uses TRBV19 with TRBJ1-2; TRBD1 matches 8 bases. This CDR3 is CASSLLPGQVALGGYTF. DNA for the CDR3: TGTGCCAGTAGTCTACTTCCGGGACAGGTCGCTTTAGGCGGCTACACCTTC.